These T cell receptor beta chains were read from a single sample in a study of blood T cell repertoires in COVID-19. The protocol was immunoSEQ multiplex PCR, while the TCRdb copy is restricted to in-frame clones and leaves out a portion. The data contain almost 200,000 clones, around 79% of them singletons. The material sequenced was peripheral blood. These receptor sequences come from a middle-aged woman with COVID-19, enrolled during active disease. Each CDR3 is given with its conserved first and last residue. D genes are given only for firm matches. Clone size is shown for a subset of rows, as once, few, many or a class of expanded clone.

J gene | clone size | D gene | V gene | CDR3 length | CDR3 protein | CDR3 DNA
TRBJ1-2 | . | . | TRBV18 | 12 | CASSPIQGGYTF | TGTGCCAGCTCACCCATCCAGGGCGGCTACACCTTC
TRBJ1-1 | . | TRBD1 | TRBV7-2 | 16 | CASPSGTGRYLAEAFF | TGTGCCAGCCCCTCCGGGACAGGGAGGTATTTGGCTGAAGCTTTCTTT
TRBJ1-1 | . | . | TRBV6-1 | 13 | CASSEVGNTEAFF | TGTGCCAGCAGTGAAGTCGGGAACACTGAAGCTTTCTTT
TRBJ1-3 | . | . | TRBV27 | 15 | CASSSRHSTGNTIYF | TGTGCCAGCAGTTCCCGACACTCCACTGGAAACACCATATATTTT
TRBJ2-7 | few | TRBD2 | TRBV6-5 | 13 | CASSRGLSYEQYF | TGTGCCAGCAGCCGGGGACTATCCTACGAGCAGTACTTC
TRBJ1-4 | . | TRBD1 | TRBV6-1 | 19 | CASSGGTGWELPTNEKLFF | TGTGCCAGCAGTGGGGGGACAGGGTGGGAGTTGCCAACTAATGAAAAACTGTTTTTT
TRBJ2-1 | . | TRBD2 | TRBV11-3 | 20 | CASSLGGPGTSGGFRDEQFF | TGTGCCAGCAGCTTAGGGGGACCCGGGACTAGCGGGGGTTTCCGCGATGAGCAGTTCTTC
TRBJ2-1 | . | . | TRBV4-1 | 15 | CASSQLPVARNEQFF | TGCGCCAGCAGCCAACTCCCGGTAGCGCGCAATGAGCAGTTCTTC
TRBJ1-6 | . | TRBD1 | TRBV10-3 | 16 | CAIGQGSFSYNSPLHF | TGTGCCATCGGACAGGGAAGTTTCTCCTATAATTCACCCCTCCACTTT
TRBJ1-2 | . | . | TRBV5-1 | 14 | CASSFQDANYGYTF | TGCGCCAGCAGCTTCCAGGATGCTAACTATGGCTACACCTTC
TRBJ1-2 | . | TRBD1 | TRBV19 | 15 | CASINTGTGNYGYTF | TGTGCCAGTATCAATACCGGGACAGGGAACTATGGCTACACCTTC
TRBJ1-2 | . | . | TRBV3-1/TRBV3-2 | 15 | CASSPTQGGRYGYTF | TGTGCCAGCAGCCCTACTCAAGGAGGGCGCTATGGCTACACCTTC
TRBJ2-1 | . | . | TRBV5-1 | 12 | CASSRDGNEQFF | TGCGCCAGCAGCCGAGACGGGAATGAGCAGTTCTTC
TRBJ2-5 | . | TRBD2 | TRBV5-1 | 15 | CASGTSGGWLETQYF | TGCGCCAGCGGGACTAGCGGGGGGTGGTTGGAGACCCAGTACTTC
TRBJ1-1 | . | TRBD1 | TRBV18 | 14 | CASSPGTGHSEAFF | TGTGCCAGCTCACCGGGGACAGGACACAGTGAAGCTTTCTTT
TRBJ2-3 | few | . | TRBV18 | 16 | CASSPQTGASTDTQYF | TGTGCCAGCTCACCACAAACAGGAGCTAGCACAGATACGCAGTATTTT
TRBJ1-1 | many | . | TRBV2 | 13 | CASKGVMNTEAFF | TGTGCCAGCAAGGGGGTCATGAACACTGAAGCTTTCTTT
TRBJ1-1 | . | . | TRBV6-5 | 13 | CASRESSNTEAFF | TGTGCCAGCCGAGAGAGTTCGAACACTGAAGCTTTCTTT
TRBJ1-2 | . | . | TRBV5-1 | 13 | CASSLNTGWGYTF | TGCGCCAGCAGCTTGAATACAGGTTGGGGCTACACCTTC
TRBJ1-5 | . | . | TRBV7-8 | 16 | CASSLDRGGGNQPQHF | TGTGCCAGCAGCTTAGATCGCGGGGGAGGGAATCAGCCCCAGCATTTT
TRBJ2-5 | . | . | TRBV4-1 | 13 | CASSQGRLETQYF | TGCGCCAGCAGCCAAGGTCGGTTAGAGACCCAGTACTTC
TRBJ2-3 | . | . | TRBV7-2 | 12 | CASSRSTDTQYF | TGTGCCAGCAGTCGGTCCACAGATACGCAGTATTTT
TRBJ1-2 | . | . | TRBV3-1/TRBV3-2 | 13 | CASSTAEVNGYTF | TGTGCCAGCAGCACTGCCGAAGTTAATGGCTACACCTTC
TRBJ2-7 | . | . | TRBV15 | 15 | CATSRDPGSSYEQYF | TGTGCCACCAGCAGAGATCCGGGGAGCTCCTACGAGCAGTACTTC
TRBJ2-7 | . | . | TRBV7-9 | 14 | CASSFGLDIYEQYF | TGTGCCAGCAGCTTCGGACTGGATATCTACGAGCAGTACTTC
TRBJ2-3 | once | TRBD2 | TRBV5-1 | 16 | CASDFGTSGSTDTQYF | TGCGCCAGCGACTTCGGGACTAGCGGGAGCACAGATACGCAGTATTTT
TRBJ1-2 | . | . | TRBV6-2/TRBV6-3 | 14 | CASSYVRAAYGYTF | TGTGCCAGCAGTTACGTCAGGGCTGCTTATGGCTACACCTTC
TRBJ2-7 | . | TRBD1 | TRBV5-1 | 12 | CASSKDRREQYF | TGCGCCAGCAGCAAGGACAGGCGGGAGCAGTACTTC
TRBJ2-4 | . | . | TRBV6-5 | 15 | CASSDGWGDKNIQYF | TGTGCCAGCAGCGACGGTTGGGGAGACAAAAACATTCAGTACTTC
TRBJ2-7 | . | . | TRBV12-3/TRBV12-4 | 12 | CASSWAAYEQYF | TGTGCCAGCAGCTGGGCAGCCTACGAGCAGTACTTC
TRBJ2-5 | . | . | TRBV2 | 13 | CASRWTGRLAQYF | TGTGCCAGCAGGTGGACTGGCCGACTGGCCCAGTACTTC
TRBJ2-7 | . | . | TRBV27 | 15 | CASSFHLTRTYEQYF | TGTGCCAGCAGTTTCCACCTGACTAGGACCTACGAGCAGTACTTC
TRBJ2-1 | once | . | TRBV25-1 | 16 | CASSESSGTHYNEQFF | TGTGCCAGCAGTGAATCGTCAGGGACTCATTACAATGAGCAGTTCTTC
TRBJ2-5 | . | . | TRBV30 | 13 | CAWTALAYGSQYF | TGTGCCTGGACAGCGCTAGCGTATGGGTCCCAGTACTTC
TRBJ1-6 | . | . | TRBV4-2 | 18 | CASSQDGPGERPHSPLHF | TGTGCCAGCAGCCAAGACGGGCCGGGGGAGCGCCCCCATTCACCCCTCCACTTT
TRBJ2-7 | . | TRBD2 | TRBV7-9 | 16 | CASSLMGTKTSYEQYF | TGTGCCAGCAGCTTAATGGGGACTAAGACCTCTTACGAGCAGTACTTC
TRBJ2-1 | . | TRBD2 | TRBV7-8 | 16 | CASSFLTSGSGDEQFF | TGTGCCAGCAGCTTCTTAACTAGCGGGAGTGGCGATGAGCAGTTCTTC
TRBJ2-7 | once | . | TRBV7-2 | 13 | CASSPQRRDEQYF | TGTGCCAGCAGCCCCCAGCGCCGGGACGAGCAGTACTTC
TRBJ2-1 | . | TRBD2 | TRBV19 | 14 | CASSLLAGGNEQFF | TGTGCCAGTAGTCTTCTAGCGGGGGGCAATGAGCAGTTCTTC
TRBJ2-7 | . | . | TRBV27 | 13 | CASSTSGAYEQYF | TGTGCCAGCAGTACCTCCGGGGCCTACGAGCAGTACTTC
TRBJ2-1 | . | TRBD2 | TRBV5-1 | 14 | CATSQAGEGNEQFF | TGCGCCACCAGCCAGGCGGGGGAAGGCAATGAGCAGTTCTTC
TRBJ2-3 | once | TRBD2 | TRBV30 | 13 | CAWTGGNTDTQYF | TGTGCCTGGACCGGGGGGAACACAGATACGCAGTATTTT
TRBJ2-3 | . | . | TRBV12-5 | 14 | CASGPGQSTDTQYF | TGTGCTAGTGGACCGGGACAATCCACAGATACGCAGTATTTT
TRBJ2-2 | . | TRBD2 | TRBV15 | 14 | CATSVTGGTGELFF | TGTGCCACCAGCGTTACGGGGGGCACCGGGGAGCTGTTTTTT
TRBJ2-1 | . | . | TRBV20-1 | 11 | CSALSGNEQFF | TGCAGTGCTCTTTCGGGCAATGAGCAGTTCTTC
TRBJ2-7 | few | . | TRBV11-3 | 15 | CASSLLSDASYEQYF | TGTGCCAGCAGCTTACTATCAGACGCTAGCTACGAGCAGTACTTC
TRBJ2-7 | . | . | TRBV4-2 | 14 | CASSQERSGYEQYF | TGTGCCAGCAGCCAAGAGAGGAGTGGTTACGAGCAGTACTTC
TRBJ1-4 | . | TRBD1 | TRBV5-1 | 14 | CASSLQGAEEKLFF | TGCGCCAGCAGCTTACAGGGGGCGGAGGAAAAACTGTTTTTT
TRBJ1-3 | . | . | TRBV19 | 15 | CASSIGVISGNTIYF | TGTGCCAGTAGTATCGGAGTGATCTCTGGAAACACCATATATTTT
TRBJ2-1 | . | . | TRBV5-5 | 15 | CASSSQGGFYNEQFF | TGTGCCAGCAGCTCGCAGGGAGGATTCTACAATGAGCAGTTCTTC
TRBJ1-5 | once | TRBD1 | TRBV7-9 | 16 | CASSPGTGSTAQPQHF | TGTGCCAGCAGCCCGGGGACAGGGAGTACGGCTCAGCCCCAGCATTTT
TRBJ1-3 | . | . | TRBV19 | 14 | CASTPGGSGNTIYF | TGTGCCAGTACCCCCGGGGGCTCTGGAAACACCATATATTTT
TRBJ2-1 | . | . | TRBV7-3 | 13 | CASSLSSPNEQFF | TGTGCCAGCAGCTTATCCAGTCCCAATGAGCAGTTCTTC